This TCR beta chain came from a study of blood T cell repertoires in COVID-19. Overall study context: Collection of acute and convalescent COVID-19 samples took place in the United States, Italy and Spain.

Authors' methods: The assay estimated nucleated cells by amplifying reference gene primers. Sequenced by immunoSEQ multiplex PCR; TCRdb stores in-frame clones only, minus some. V and J calls and clone size are as listed in that table; D and trimming were resolved from the DNA. The sample lists some 170,000 clones, over 75% occurring once. Trimming at V came to 3 bases and at J to 5 bases, leaving 0 bases not matched to a gene. This CDR3 has 13 residues. CDR1 is LGHDT and CDR2 is YNNKEL in the germline V gene (reference sequence). The count of this clone is one. The TCR comes from a man between 65 and 85 years old with acute or convalescent COVID-19. The chain uses TRBV3-1 (or the pseudogene TRBV3-2) and TRBJ2-5; 10 bases agree with TRBD1. Sequences were obtained from peripheral blood. CDR3 nucleotides: TGTGCCAGCAGCCAGGGACAGGGGGAGACCCAGTACTTC. Residues: CASSQGQGETQYF.